The sequence of this TCR beta chain was determined in a study of blood T cell repertoires in COVID-19. Study background: Samples taken during acute and convalescent COVID-19 were collected in the United States, Italy and Spain. T cells, B-cell-depleted T cells, or PBMCs supplied cDNA or gDNA.

V was pared by 1 base and J by 0 bases, with 3 bases of the junction left unmatched. The CDR3 extends over 15 amino acids. The germline V gene has CDR1 SGHDT and CDR2 YYEEEE. In the study's own analysis: Reference gene primer amplification in the assay estimated nucleated cell counts. Repertoires were generated with immunoSEQ multiplex PCR, while TCRdb's copy carries only in-frame clones and drops some. V, J and clone size are taken as reported in that table, and D and trimming were inferred from the DNA itself. The table records a few hundred thousand clones, 70% to 90% of them present only once. Sequencing input: peripheral blood. The V call is TRBV5-6, the J call TRBJ2-7; the match to TRBD2 covers 8 bases. The receptor was derived from a man aged 50 or older with COVID-19, enrolled during active disease. The CDR3, as DNA: TGTGCCAGCAGCTTGCGCGGGGGGAGCTCCTACGAGCAGTACTTC. It encodes CASSLRGGSSYEQYF.